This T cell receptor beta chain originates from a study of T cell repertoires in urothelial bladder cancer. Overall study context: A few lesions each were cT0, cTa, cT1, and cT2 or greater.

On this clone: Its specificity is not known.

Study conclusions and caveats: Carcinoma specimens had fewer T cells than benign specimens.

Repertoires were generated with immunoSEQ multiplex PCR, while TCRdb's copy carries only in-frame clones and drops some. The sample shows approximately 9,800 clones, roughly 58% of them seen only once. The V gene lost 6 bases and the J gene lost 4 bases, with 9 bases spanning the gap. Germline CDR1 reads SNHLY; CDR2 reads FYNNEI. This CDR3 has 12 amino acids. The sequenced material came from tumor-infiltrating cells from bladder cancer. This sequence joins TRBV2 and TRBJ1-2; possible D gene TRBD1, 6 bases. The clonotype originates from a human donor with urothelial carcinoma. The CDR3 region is CASRGGVYGYTF. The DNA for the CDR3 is TGTGCCAGCAGAGGGGGGGTCTATGGCTACACCTTC.